This T cell receptor (beta chain) derives from a study of blood T cell repertoires in COVID-19. For the study at large: T cells, B-cell-depleted T cells, or PBMCs provided the cDNA or gDNA that served as material.

Assay: immunoSEQ multiplex PCR; the TCRdb copy retains only in-frame clones and omits some. The sample yields about 180,000 clones, 75% to 90% seen once. CDR3 length: 17 amino acids. The V and J ends lost 4 bases and 2 bases respectively, with 20 bases between them. CDR1 and CDR2 from the germline V gene are LNHDA and SQIVND (reference sequence). Sequencing was done on a sample of PBMCs or T cells enriched from blood (not recorded which). The TCR was taken from a woman between 40 and 55 years old with acute COVID-19. The chain joins TRBV19 to TRBJ1-2, with D maybe TRBD1 (5 bases). The chain's CDR3 is CASSTPGAGRRNYGYTF. The CDR3 DNA is TGTGCCAGTAGTACCCCCGGAGCAGGGAGGAGAAACTATGGCTACACCTTC.